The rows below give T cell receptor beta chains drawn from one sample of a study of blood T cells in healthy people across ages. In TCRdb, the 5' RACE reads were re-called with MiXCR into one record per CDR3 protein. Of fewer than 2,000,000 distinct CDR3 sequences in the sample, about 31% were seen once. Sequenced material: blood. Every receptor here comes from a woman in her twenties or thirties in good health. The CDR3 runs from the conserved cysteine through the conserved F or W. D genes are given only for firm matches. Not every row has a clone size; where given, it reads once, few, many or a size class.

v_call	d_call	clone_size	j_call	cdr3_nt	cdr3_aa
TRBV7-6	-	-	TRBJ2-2	TGTGCCAGCAGCGAAGGACTCCGGGTCGACACCGGGGAGCTGTTTTTT	CASSEGLRVDTGELFF
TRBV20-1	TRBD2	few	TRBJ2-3	TGCAGTGCTTATACCGGGACTAGCGGATTAGATACGCAGTATTTT	CSAYTGTSGLDTQYF
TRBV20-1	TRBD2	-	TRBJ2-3	TGCAGTGCTAGAGCGGAAAGCGGGAGATCAGATACGCAGTATTTT	CSARAESGRSDTQYF
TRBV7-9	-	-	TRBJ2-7	TGTGCCAGCAGCTTCCCCGCGGCCTACGAGCAGTACTTC	CASSFPAAYEQYF
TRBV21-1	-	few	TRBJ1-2	TGTGCCAGCAGCCTGTGGGACAGGGCTAATTATGGCTACACCTTC	CASSLWDRANYGYTF
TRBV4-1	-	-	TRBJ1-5	TGCGCCAGCAGCATTCCTTCGGCGCGCCAGCCCCAGCATTTT	CASSIPSARQPQHF
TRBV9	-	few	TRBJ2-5	TGTGCCAGCAGCCTCAGGTGGGGCGGGGCCGCACGAGAGACCCAGTACTTC	CASSLRWGGAARETQYF
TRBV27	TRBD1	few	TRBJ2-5	TGTGCCAGCAGTCCAGGGGACAGGGGTTGGGAGACCCAGTACTTC	CASSPGDRGWETQYF
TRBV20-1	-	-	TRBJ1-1	TGCAGTGCGGATCACGAGGACACTGAAGCTTTCTTT	CSADHEDTEAFF
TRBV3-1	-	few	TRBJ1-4	TGTGCCAGCAGCCAATACCGTAATGAAAAACTGTTTTTT	CASSQYRNEKLFF
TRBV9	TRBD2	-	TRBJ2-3	TGTGCCAGCAGCGTAGAAGCGGGAGGAGTCACAGATACGCAGTATTTT	CASSVEAGGVTDTQYF
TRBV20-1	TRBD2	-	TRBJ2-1	TGCAGTGCGCCTATGGGGCTAGCGGGAGAATTCTACAATGAGCAGTTCTTC	CSAPMGLAGEFYNEQFF
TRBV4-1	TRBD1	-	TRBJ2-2	TGCGCCAGCAGCCGTCGACAGGGGTCGAACACCGGGGAGCTGTTTTTT	CASSRRQGSNTGELFF
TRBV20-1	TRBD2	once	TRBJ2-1	TGCAGTGCTAAAAATAGCGGGGGCTCCTACAATGAGCAGTTCTTC	CSAKNSGGSYNEQFF
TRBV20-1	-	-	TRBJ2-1	TGCAGTGCTAAAACCGGGACCTCCTACAATGAGCAGTTCTTC	CSAKTGTSYNEQFF
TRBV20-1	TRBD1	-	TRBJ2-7	TGCAGTGCTAGCAAGGACAGGGGGTATCACGAGCAGTACTTC	CSASKDRGYHEQYF
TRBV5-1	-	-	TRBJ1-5	TGCGCCAGAAAACCCGGCCGGGGGTTAGAACAGCCCCAGCATTTT	CARKPGRGLEQPQHF
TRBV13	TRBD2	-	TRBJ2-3	TGTGCCAGCAGCTTAGAAGACGGACTCGGGGATTCCCTTACGGGGGGGACCATCACAGATACGCAGTATTTT	CASSLEDGLGDSLTGGTITDTQYF
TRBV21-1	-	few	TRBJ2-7	TGTGCCAGCAGCAAAGGGGCAGGGCCGGGTGAGCAGTACTTC	CASSKGAGPGEQYF
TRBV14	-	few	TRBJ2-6	TGTGCCAGCAGCCACGCCAGGGCTGGGGCCAACGTCCTGACTTTC	CASSHARAGANVLTF
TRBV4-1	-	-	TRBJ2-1	TGCGCCAGCAGCCAAGTTCCGGCGAGAGGGGACAATGAGCAGTTCTTC	CASSQVPARGDNEQFF
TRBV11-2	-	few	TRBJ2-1	TGTGCCAGCAGCTTACTGGATCCTAATGAGCAGTTCTTC	CASSLLDPNEQFF
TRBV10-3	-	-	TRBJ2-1	TGTGCCATCAGTGAGTCCCACGGACCTGGGGGGAGCTCCTACAATGAGCAGTTCTTC	CAISESHGPGGSSYNEQFF
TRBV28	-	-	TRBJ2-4	TGTGCCAGCAGGGATTTAGCAGGCCAAAACATTCAGTACTTC	CASRDLAGQNIQYF
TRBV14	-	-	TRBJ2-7	TGTGCCAGCAGCCAAGGCCCAGGGAGAGGATCCAATTACTACGAGCAGTACTTC	CASSQGPGRGSNYYEQYF
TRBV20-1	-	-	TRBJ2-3	TGCAGTGCTTGGAGGGGGAATACGCAGTATTTT	CSAWRGNTQYF
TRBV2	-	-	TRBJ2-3	TGTGCCAGCAGTGAAAGAAGTGACCACACAGATACGCAGTATTTT	CASSERSDHTDTQYF
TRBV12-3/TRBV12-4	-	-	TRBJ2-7	TGTGCCAGCAGTTCCAGGGCGCCCTACGAGCAGTACTTC	CASSSRAPYEQYF
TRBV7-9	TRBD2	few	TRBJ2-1	TGTGCCAGCAGCCCGGGACTAGCGGGGGGGCCGGGCAATGAGCAGTTCTTC	CASSPGLAGGPGNEQFF